The 3 T cell receptor beta chains listed next were all sequenced from one sample in a study of OX40 agonist ivuxolimab in advanced cancers. Sequencing was performed with immunoSEQ multiplex PCR; in TCRdb, only in-frame clones are kept and a portion is missing. The sample lists approximately 33,000 clones, 75% to 90% occurring once. Specimen: CD4+ or CD8+ T cells sorted from blood, collected in a trial of the OX40 agonist ivuxolimab. These receptor sequences come from an adult with an advanced solid tumor such as melanoma, head and neck, liver or kidney cancer.

The V gene is TRBV13, the J gene TRBJ2-7; D may be TRBD1 (6 bases). The CDR3 sequence is 15 residues long. Germline V gives CDR1 PRHDT, CDR2 FYEKMQ (reference sequence). V lost 3 bases to trimming and J lost 6 bases, with 18 bases between them. The DNA of the CDR3 is TGTGCCAGCAGCTTGGCCCTAGGGACACCGAGCGAGCAGTACTTC. As protein: CASSLALGTPSEQYF.

The rearrangement uses TRBV7-9 and TRBJ2-1; D uncertain. Looked up from germline, CDR1 is SEHNR and CDR2 is FQNEAQ (reference sequence). V dropped 3 bases and J dropped 5 bases, with 2 bases sitting between them. This CDR3 is 11 amino acids long. The DNA for the CDR3 is TGTGCCAGCAGCTTTAACAATGAGCAGTTCTTC. It codes for CASSFNNEQFF.

The chain has TRBV29-1 and TRBJ2-1; TRBD2 matches 7 bases. The CDR3 runs to 15 residues. After removal of 4 bases from V and 0 bases from J, the junction contained 6 bases not matched to a gene. CDR1 SQVTM and CDR2 ANQGSEA come from the germline V gene. CDR3 bases: TGCAGCGTTGTAGAGGGAGGGAGCTCCTACAATGAGCAGTTCTTC. Translating gives CSVVEGGSSYNEQFF.